These 19 T cell receptor beta chains were sequenced from one sample in a study of blood T cell repertoires in COVID-19. Some clones are missing from TCRdb's copy, which holds only in-frame ones; the method was immunoSEQ multiplex PCR. The repertoire includes some 89,000 clones, roughly 89% of them detected once, and 15% to 19% sits in the top ten. Source material: peripheral blood. The origin of the receptors is a human donor in a cohort sampled during active COVID-19.

This clone was seen only a few times. The chain has TRBV29-1 and TRBJ2-1; 8 bases map to TRBD2. The CDR3 runs to 14 residues. Unmatched junction bases numbered 8, after V lost 5 bases and J lost 5 bases. Germline CDR1 is SQVTM and CDR2 is ANQGSEA. CDR3: CSVRSGSRDNEQFF. Here the CDR3 DNA reads TGCAGCGTTAGGAGCGGGAGCAGGGACAATGAGCAGTTCTTC.

The chain is built from TRBV19 and TRBJ1-4; perhaps TRBD1 as D (5 bases). This CDR3 has 16 amino acids. CDR1 is LNHDA, CDR2 SQIVND, per germline (reference sequence). Trimming cost V 6 bases and J 5 bases, with 19 bases left between them. The chain's CDR3 is CASRDAGGRENEKLFF. The CDR3 DNA reads as TGTGCCAGTAGAGACGCGGGGGGAAGAGAGAATGAAAAACTGTTTTTT.

V and J are TRBV28 and TRBJ1-2, with D possibly being TRBD1 (5 bases). V lost 6 bases, J lost 5 bases, and 13 bases lay in between. The CDR3 is made up of 13 amino acids. The germline V gene encodes CDR1 MDHEN and CDR2 SYDVKM. CDR3 in amino acids: CASSRGAGYGYTF. The CDR3, as DNA: TGTGCCAGCAGCCGAGGGGCGGGGTATGGCTACACCTTC.

This chain connects TRBV19 to TRBJ2-7, with 9 bases lining up with TRBD1. CDR3 length: 15 amino acids. The germline V gene has CDR1 LNHDA and CDR2 SQIVND (reference sequence). The ends lost 5 bases at V and 0 bases at J; junction bases unmatched: 5. The CDR3 loop is CASSFRQGDSYEQYF. CDR3 DNA: TGTGCCAGTAGTTTCCGACAGGGGGACTCCTACGAGCAGTACTTC.

The rearrangement uses TRBV30 and TRBJ2-5; 11 bases map to TRBD2. The CDR3 consists of 14 residues. Germline values: CDR1 GTSNPN, CDR2 SVGIG (reference sequence). The J segment lost 4 bases and the V segment lost 4 bases, leaving 5 bases of the junction unmatched. Here the CDR3 DNA reads TGTGCCTGGAACCCAGGACTAGCGGGAGAGACCCAGTACTTC. Translated: CAWNPGLAGETQYF.

The rearrangement joins TRBV5-6 to TRBJ1-2, with D perhaps TRBD1 (5 bases). Trimming took 4 bases from V and 4 from J, leaving 14 bases between them. The CDR3 is 14 amino acids. Germline V gives CDR1 SGHDT, CDR2 YYEEEE. The CDR3 is CASSPEIRGYGYTF. The CDR3 nucleotides read TGTGCCAGCAGCCCGGAAATTAGGGGCTATGGCTACACCTTC.

This clone has only one observation. This rearrangement joins TRBV4-3 to TRBJ2-3; D not resolved. The CDR3 has 13 residues. Trimming removed 0 bases at V and 4 bases at J, with 5 bases between. Germline assignment: CDR1 LGHNA and CDR2 YSLEER. In DNA, the CDR3 is TGCGCCAGCAGCCAAGATCCGGCAGATACGCAGTATTTT. Its translation is CASSQDPADTQYF.

This clone was seen just once. The chain carries TRBV10-1 and TRBJ2-1; 7 bases fit TRBD1. V shed 6 bases and J 7 bases; nucleotides not matched to a gene: 6. This CDR3 comprises 13 residues. Germline V lookup: CDR1 WNHNN, CDR2 SYGVQD (reference sequence). The CDR3 DNA sequence: TGCGCCAGCAGCCAGGGGGTTGTAAATGAGCAGTTCTTC. Translated: CASSQGVVNEQFF.

The chain joins TRBV5-5 to TRBJ1-1; no reliable D call. Germline values: CDR1 SGHKS, CDR2 YYEKEE (reference sequence). CDR3 length equals 15 residues. Deletions cut 2 bases from V and 4 bases from J, with 15 bases between. CDR3 in DNA: TGTGCCAGCAGCTTCGTCGGCAGTACGGGCACTGAAGCTTTCTTT. Translated, it gives CASSFVGSTGTEAFF.

The J gene is TRBJ1-2, the V gene TRBV9; 10 positions match TRBD1. The germline gives CDR1 SGDLS, CDR2 YYNGEE. Unmatched junction bases numbered 6, after V lost 3 bases and J lost 4 bases. CDR3 size: 15 residues. This CDR3 is CASSDRTGGFYGYTF. Written as DNA, the CDR3 is TGTGCCAGCAGCGATCGGACAGGGGGTTTCTATGGCTACACCTTC.

This chain joins TRBV7-3 and TRBJ2-2, with 14 bases identical to TRBD2. This CDR3 is 19 amino acids long. The V gene end was trimmed by 8 bases and the J gene end by 4 bases; junction bases not matched to a gene: 15. The germline gives CDR1 SGHTA, CDR2 FQGTGA. The CDR3 reads CASSPRLAGGPGGTGELFF. CDR3 nucleotides: TGTGCCAGCTCACCCCGACTAGCGGGAGGGCCCGGTGGCACCGGGGAGCTGTTTTTT.

The chain uses TRBV19 and TRBJ1-1; D is undetermined. The CDR3 has 13 residues. Deletions cut 6 bases from V and 1 base from J, with 9 bases between. The germline V gene has CDR1 LNHDA and CDR2 SQIVND (reference sequence). CDR3 residues: CASSTAGNTEAFF. The CDR3 DNA sequence: TGTGCCAGTAGCACCGCAGGGAACACTGAAGCTTTCTTT. The whole variable domain, filled in from reference TRBV19 and TRBJ1-1, reads DGGITQSPKYLFRKEGQNVTLSCEQNLNHDAMYWYRQDPGQGLRLIYYSQIVNDFQKGDIAEGYSVSREKKESFPLTVTSAQKNPTAFYLCASSTAGNTEAFFGQGTRLTVV.

The V gene is TRBV5-4, the J gene TRBJ2-1; D possibly corresponds to TRBD2 (6 bases). CDR3 length equals 14 residues. Germline V gives CDR1 SGHNT, CDR2 YYREEE (reference sequence). Deletions cut 3 bases from V and 3 bases from J, with 10 bases between. CDR3 nucleotides: TGTGCCAGCAGCTCGGGACTTAGCTACAATGAGCAGTTCTTC. Amino acid sequence: CASSSGLSYNEQFF. Full variable domain (outside the CDR3, taken from reference TRBV5-4 and TRBJ2-1): ETGVTQSPTHLIKTRGQQVTLRCSSQSGHNTVSWYQQALGQGPQFIFQYYREEENGRGNFPPRFSGLQFPNYSSELNVNALELDDSALYLCASSSGLSYNEQFFGPGTRLTVL.

This chain uses TRBV7-2 with TRBJ1-1; possible D gene TRBD1, 6 bases. V was shortened by 4 bases and J by 5 bases, with 11 bases between the two germline ends. The CDR3 is 13 amino acids. CDR1 is SGHTA and CDR2 is FQGNSA in the germline V gene. CDR3 residues: CASSSQGRTEAFF. The CDR3 DNA sequence: TGTGCCAGCAGCTCACAGGGTAGGACTGAAGCTTTCTTT. The variable domain in full, completed from reference TRBV7-2 and TRBJ1-1, reads GAGVSQSPSNKVTEKGKDVELRCDPISGHTALYWYRQSLGQGLEFLIYFQGNSAPDKSGLPSDRFSAERTGGSVSTLTIQRTQQEDSAVYLCASSSQGRTEAFFGQGTRLTVV.

V usage is TRBV2 and J usage is TRBJ1-3, with D uncertain. The CDR3 covers 13 residues. Trimming cost V 7 bases and J 3 bases, with 10 bases left between them. Germline V gives CDR1 SNHLY, CDR2 FYNNEI. CDR3 DNA: TGTGCCAGCACTAATGCGGGTGGAAACACCATATATTTT. Amino acids: CASTNAGGNTIYF.

V is TRBV14 and J is TRBJ2-2; no firm D call. CDR1 SGHDN and CDR2 FVKESK come from the germline V gene. The CDR3 extends over 14 amino acids. Trimming pared 0 bases from V and 2 bases from J, leaving 4 bases between. The CDR3 protein is CASSQDINTGELFF. CDR3 DNA: TGTGCCAGCAGCCAAGATATAAACACCGGGGAGCTGTTTTTT.

The chain combines TRBV28 with TRBJ2-7; 10 bases line up with TRBD2. Germline CDR1 reads MDHEN; CDR2 reads SYDVKM. V was clipped by 10 bases and J by 3 bases; unmatched bases: 6. This CDR3 contains 13 residues. For the CDR3, the DNA is TGTGCCACCGAGCGGGAGGGCGGCTACGAGCAGTACTTC. This translates into CATEREGGYEQYF.

This clone was recorded a few times. The gene calls are TRBV18 and TRBJ1-5; D unresolved. The V end lost 3 bases, the J end lost 3 bases, and 6 bases lay between the germline ends. This CDR3 spans 13 amino acids. Germline loops: CDR1 KGHSH, CDR2 LQKENI. The CDR3, as DNA: TGTGCCAGCTCACCGGCCGCCAATCAGCCCCAGCATTTT. This encodes CASSPAANQPQHF.

V usage is TRBV5-1 and J usage is TRBJ2-3; D ambiguous. Trimming removed 4 bases from V and 6 bases from J, with 12 bases in between. In germline, CDR1 is SGHRS, CDR2 YFSETQ. This CDR3 contains 13 residues. DNA for the CDR3: TGCGCCAGCAGCCCTGACCCGGAGGATACGCAGTATTTT. This encodes CASSPDPEDTQYF.